This record concerns one T cell receptor (beta chain) sequence. The junction had 13 bases not matched to a gene; V was cut back by 7 bases and J by 7 bases. This CDR3 comprises 16 residues. Germline CDR1 MDHEN, CDR2 SYDVKM. The sample belongs to a study of OX40 agonist ivuxolimab in advanced cancers. On the study more broadly: Three patients got partial responses; one had hepatocellular carcinoma and two had cutaneous melanoma.

Produced via immunoSEQ multiplex PCR; TCRdb's table is partial and in-frame only. The profile shows more than 100,000 clones, approximately 92% of them singletons. The chain combines TRBV28 with TRBJ2-1; 10 bases are shared with TRBD2. The source was CD4+ or CD8+ T cells sorted from blood, collected in a trial of the OX40 agonist ivuxolimab. The source of this sequence is an adult with an advanced solid tumor such as melanoma, head and neck, liver or kidney cancer. The CDR3 nucleotides read TGTGCCAGCACTCCCCGCGGGCTAGCGGGAGCTAATGAGCAGTTCTTC. It encodes CASTPRGLAGANEQFF.